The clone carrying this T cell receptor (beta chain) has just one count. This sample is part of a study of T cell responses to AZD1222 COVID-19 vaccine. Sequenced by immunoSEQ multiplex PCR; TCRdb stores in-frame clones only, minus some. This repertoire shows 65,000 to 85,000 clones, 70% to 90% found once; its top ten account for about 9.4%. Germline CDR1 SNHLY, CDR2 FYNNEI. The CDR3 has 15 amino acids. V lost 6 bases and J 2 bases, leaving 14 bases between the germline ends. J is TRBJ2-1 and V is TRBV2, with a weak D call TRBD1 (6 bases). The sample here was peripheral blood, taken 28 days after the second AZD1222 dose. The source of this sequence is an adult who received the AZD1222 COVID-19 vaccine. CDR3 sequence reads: CASRGTGTTYNEQFF. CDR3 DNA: TGTGCCAGCAGGGGGACCGGGACAACCTACAATGAGCAGTTCTTC.